The clone carrying this T cell receptor (beta chain) was counted between two and nine times. Its antigen is not known. This sample is drawn from a study of blood T cells in healthy people across ages. Points from the study as a whole: No conclusive comparison of naive versus antigen-experienced cells was possible with unsorted PBMCs.

The CDR3 is made up of 12 amino acids. CDR1 and CDR2 from the germline V gene are LGHNA and YSLEER. Trimming pared 2 bases from V and 8 bases from J, leaving 6 bases between. A sample-barcoded 5' primer and a J-beta primer mix were used in a second PCR of roughly 7 to 11 cycles. Every cDNA molecule carried a tag from a template-switch adaptor bearing 12 random nucleotides. TCRdb analysed the 5' RACE reads with MiXCR anew, one entry per CDR3 protein. The sample has about 830,000 distinct CDR3 sequences, less than 80% seen once. The genes are TRBV4-3 and TRBJ1-4; no clear D gene. The specimen was blood. This clonotype originated in a young man in good health. CDR3 nucleotides: TGCGCCAGCAGCCAACCCGGGGAAAAACTGTTTTTT. Protein sequence: CASSQPGEKLFF.